This TCR beta chain came from a study of shared clonotypes between healthy human individuals. Note on this clone: Its antigen is currently unknown.

CDR1 and CDR2 from the germline V gene are SGHNT and YYREEE (reference sequence). The CDR3 has 13 residues. V lost 4 bases to trimming and J lost 13 bases; unmatched junction nucleotides: 9. Study conclusions and caveats: Only blood underwent sampling, and tissue repertoires likely differ.

Over several immunoSEQ plates, each subset's genomic DNA was distributed in even portions. The protocol was immunoSEQ multiplex PCR, while the TCRdb copy is restricted to in-frame clones and leaves out a portion. The sample has about 2.1 million clones; just over 90% are singletons. The naive CD8 population came from CD45RO-negative cells selected for CCR7, without terminally differentiated effector memory CD45RA+ cells. This rearrangement joins TRBV5-4 to TRBJ1-4; TRBD1 matches at 8 bases. The sequenced sample consisted of naive CD8+ T cells from PBMCs. The sequence came from a man younger than 35 in good health. Some clones in this sample may be carry-over from other donors' samples. The CDR3 is CASSNRGSEGLFF. CDR3 sequence (DNA): TGTGCCAGCAGCAACAGGGGGAGTGAAGGACTGTTTTTT.